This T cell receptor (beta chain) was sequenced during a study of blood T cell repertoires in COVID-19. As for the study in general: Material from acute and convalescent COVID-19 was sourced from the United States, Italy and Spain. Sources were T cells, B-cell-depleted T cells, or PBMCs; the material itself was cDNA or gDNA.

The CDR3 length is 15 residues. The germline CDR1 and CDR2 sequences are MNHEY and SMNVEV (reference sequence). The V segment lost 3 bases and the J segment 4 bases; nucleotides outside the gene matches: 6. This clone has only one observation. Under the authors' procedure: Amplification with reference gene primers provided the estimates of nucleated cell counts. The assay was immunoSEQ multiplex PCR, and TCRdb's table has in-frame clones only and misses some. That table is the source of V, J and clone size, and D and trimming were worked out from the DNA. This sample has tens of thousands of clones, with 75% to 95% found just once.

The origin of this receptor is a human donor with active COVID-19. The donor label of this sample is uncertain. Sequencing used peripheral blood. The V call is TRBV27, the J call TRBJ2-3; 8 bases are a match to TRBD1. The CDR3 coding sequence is TGTGCCAGCAGTTTGAGGAGACAGGGGCCAGATACGCAGTATTTT. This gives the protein CASSLRRQGPDTQYF.